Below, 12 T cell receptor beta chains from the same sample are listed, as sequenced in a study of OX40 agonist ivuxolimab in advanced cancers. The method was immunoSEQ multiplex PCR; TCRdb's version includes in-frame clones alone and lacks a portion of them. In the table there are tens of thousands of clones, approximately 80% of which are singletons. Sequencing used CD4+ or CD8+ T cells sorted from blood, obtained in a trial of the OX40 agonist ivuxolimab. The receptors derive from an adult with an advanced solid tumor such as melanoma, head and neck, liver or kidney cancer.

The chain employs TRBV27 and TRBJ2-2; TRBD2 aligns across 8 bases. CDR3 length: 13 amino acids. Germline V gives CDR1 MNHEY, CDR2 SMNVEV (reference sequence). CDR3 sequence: CRLRGGTTGELFF. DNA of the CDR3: TGTCGGCTACGGGGGGGGACCACCGGGGAGCTGTTTTTT.

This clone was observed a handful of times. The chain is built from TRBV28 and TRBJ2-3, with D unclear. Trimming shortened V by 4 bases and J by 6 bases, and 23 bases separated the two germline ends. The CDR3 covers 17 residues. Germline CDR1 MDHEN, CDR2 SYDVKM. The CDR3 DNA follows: TGTGCCAGCAGTTCGGACCGGACCCCTGGGGATTTGGATACGCAGTATTTT. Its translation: CASSSDRTPGDLDTQYF.

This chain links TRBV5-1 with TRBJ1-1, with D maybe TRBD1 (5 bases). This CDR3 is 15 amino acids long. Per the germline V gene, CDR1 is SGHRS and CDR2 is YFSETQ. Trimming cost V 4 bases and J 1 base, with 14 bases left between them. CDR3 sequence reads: CASSRDPFGNTEAFF. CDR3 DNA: TGCGCCAGCAGCCGGGACCCATTTGGGAACACTGAAGCTTTCTTT. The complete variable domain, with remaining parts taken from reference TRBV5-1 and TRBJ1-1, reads KAGVTQTPRYLIKTRGQQVTLSCSPISGHRSVSWYQQTPGQGLQFLFEYFSETQRNKGNFPGRFSGRQFSNSRSEMNVSTLELGDSALYLCASSRDPFGNTEAFFGQGTRLTVV.

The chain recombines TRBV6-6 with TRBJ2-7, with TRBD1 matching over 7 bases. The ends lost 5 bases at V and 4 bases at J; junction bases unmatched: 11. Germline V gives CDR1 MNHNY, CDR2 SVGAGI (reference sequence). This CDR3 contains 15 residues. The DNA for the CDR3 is TGTGCCAGCAGTAGAAGGGACAGAGACCCGTACGAGCAGTACTTC. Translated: CASSRRDRDPYEQYF.

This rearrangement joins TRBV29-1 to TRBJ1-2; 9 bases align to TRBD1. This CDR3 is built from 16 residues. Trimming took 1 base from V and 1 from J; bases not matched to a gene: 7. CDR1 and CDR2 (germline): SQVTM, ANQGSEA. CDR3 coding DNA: TGCAGCGTTGAAGGGGGGACAGGGAGGTTTAACTATGGCTACACCTTC. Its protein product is CSVEGGTGRFNYGYTF. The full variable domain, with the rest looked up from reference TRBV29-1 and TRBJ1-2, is SAVISQKPSRDICQRGTSLTIQCQVDSQVTMMFWYRQQPGQSLTLIATANQGSEATYESGFVIDKFPISRPNLTFSTLTVSNMSPEDSSIYLCSVEGGTGRFNYGYTFGSGTRLTVV.

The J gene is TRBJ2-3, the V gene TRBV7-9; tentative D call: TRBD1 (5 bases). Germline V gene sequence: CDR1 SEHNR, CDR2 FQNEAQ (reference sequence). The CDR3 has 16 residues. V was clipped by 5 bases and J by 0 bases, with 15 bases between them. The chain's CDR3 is CASSQPTRGSTDTQYF. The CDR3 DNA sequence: TGTGCCAGCAGCCAACCGACAAGGGGTAGCACAGATACGCAGTATTTT. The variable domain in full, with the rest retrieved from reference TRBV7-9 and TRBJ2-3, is DTGVSQNPRHKITKRGQNVTFRCDPISEHNRLYWYRQTLGQGPEFLTYFQNEAQLEKSRLLSDRFSAERPKGSFSTLEIQRTEQGDSAMYLCASSQPTRGSTDTQYFGPGTRLTVL.

CDR3: CASRRSTNEKLFF. Written as DNA, the CDR3 is TGTGCCAGCCGACGTTCAACTAATGAAAAACTGTTTTTT. The V and J genes are TRBV11-2 and TRBJ1-4; D gene ambiguous. Germline CDR1 SGHAT, CDR2 FQNNGV. Trimming left V 8 bases short and J 0 bases short, with 7 bases between. There are 13 residues in the CDR3.

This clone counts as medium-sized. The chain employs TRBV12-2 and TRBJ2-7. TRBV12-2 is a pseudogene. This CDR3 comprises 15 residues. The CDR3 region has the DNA TGTGCAAGTCGCTTGCCGTATGGAAGGGTATGCGAGCAGTACTTC. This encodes CASRLPYGRVCEQYF.

CDR3 region: CASSSRGGAYNEQFF. The CDR3 nucleotides are TGTGCCAGCAGCTCCCGGGGGGGGGCCTACAATGAGCAGTTCTTC. V is TRBV5-4 and J is TRBJ2-1; TRBD2 matches at 8 bases. Losses at the gene ends were 3 bases for V and 2 bases for J; bases not matched to a gene: 4. The V gene's germline CDR1 is SGHNT and CDR2 YYREEE (reference sequence). The CDR3 covers 15 residues.

The CDR3 DNA reads as TGTGCCAGCATTGAGGCCGTTACAGATACGCAGTATTTT. Translating it yields CASIEAVTDTQYF. This chain joins TRBV28 and TRBJ2-3; D remains unclear. This CDR3 is 13 amino acids long. Trimming left V 7 bases short and J 3 bases short, with 11 bases between. Per the germline V gene, CDR1 is MDHEN and CDR2 is SYDVKM.

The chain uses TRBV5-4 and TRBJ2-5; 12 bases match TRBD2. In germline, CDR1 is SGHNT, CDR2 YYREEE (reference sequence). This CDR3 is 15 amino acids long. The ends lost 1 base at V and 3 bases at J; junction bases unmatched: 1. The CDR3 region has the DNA TGTGCCAGCAGCTTGCGACTAGCGGGAGAAGAGACCCAGTACTTC. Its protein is CASSLRLAGEETQYF.

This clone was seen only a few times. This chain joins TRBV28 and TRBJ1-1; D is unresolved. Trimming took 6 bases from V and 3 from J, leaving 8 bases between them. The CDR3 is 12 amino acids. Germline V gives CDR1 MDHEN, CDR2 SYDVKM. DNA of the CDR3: TGTGCCAGCAGAATGAGCCACACTGAAGCTTTCTTT. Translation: CASRMSHTEAFF.